This T cell receptor beta chain stems from a study of human T cells and chemical hapten exposure. Broader study findings: Compared with pre-sensitization or healthy control sets, expanded TCRs clustered more. With DPC sensitization, TCRs exceeding 1 in 1000 frequency showed no change.

For this clonotype: What it recognizes is unknown.

Time point of the sample: patch test 3, about 24 weeks after DPC sensitization. Regarding treatment: therapeutic diphenylcyclopropenone sensitization with weekly scalp DPC. The library put unique molecular identifiers onto individual cDNA molecules. Via MiXCR, TCRdb re-called the RACE reads, giving one row per CDR3 protein. The data contain about 120,000 distinct CDR3 sequences, 10% to 12% of them seen just once; the ten biggest clones take up over 2%. V was trimmed by 6 bases and J by 1 base, leaving 6 bases between them. From germline, CDR1 is SQVTM and CDR2 ANQGSEA. The CDR3 is 11 residues long. This material consisted of whole blood, taken in connection with sensitization to the hapten diphenylcyclopropenone (DPC). The genes are TRBV29-1 and TRBJ1-1, with D tentatively TRBD1 (5 bases). The receptor comes from a woman aged 45-65 years with alopecia areata. Some clones in this sample may be carry-over from other donors' samples. The CDR3 region has the DNA TGCAGCGTGAGGGGGAACACTGAAGCTTTCTTT. Amino acids: CSVRGNTEAFF. Full variable domain (outside the CDR3, taken from reference TRBV29-1 and TRBJ1-1): SAVISQKPSRDICQRGTSLTIQCQVDSQVTMMFWYRQQPGQSLTLIATANQGSEATYESGFVIDKFPISRPNLTFSTLTVSNMSPEDSSIYLCSVRGNTEAFFGQGTRLTVV.